One and the same sample provided the 28 T cell receptor beta chains below, sequenced in a study of tumor-infiltrating lymphocytes in primary liver carcinoma listed by TCRdb under 2017. The reads were generated on an Illumina HiSeq 2500. Starting from about 500 ng total RNA, TCRbeta-specific cDNA was produced by reverse transcription with a constant-region primer and ProtoScript II reverse transcriptase. The TCRbeta libraries were prepared through three rounds of nested multiplex PCR following a slightly modified ARM-PCR procedure. Multiplex TRBV1-TRBV30 forward primers and a Cbeta reverse primer were used in the first two PCR rounds, each of which was run for approximately 9 cycles. TCRdb applied fastp at Q25 and MiXCR to the public reads, then kept only in-frame beta chains. Each record represents a unique CDR3 protein, reported with the most common genes and DNA among its rows. The sample records about 35,000 distinct CDR3 sequences, over 65% of which are singletons. The ten largest account for approximately 15% of the sample.

Total RNA and DNA were co-extracted without cell sorting from roughly 20-30 mg of bulk tissue using the AllPrep DNA/RNA mini kit. Sequenced sample: liver tumor tissue from sampling region 4. The cell subset or site label on this specimen signifies: tumor region T4, right-lateral pole. The receptors derive from a man aged 40-49 years with primary liver carcinoma and hepatitis B virus infection.

A single count supports this clonotype. This rearrangement joins TRBV30 to TRBJ2-1; 11 nucleotides line up with TRBD2. The junction had 10 bases not matched to a gene; V was cut back by 0 bases and J by 9 bases. Germline CDR1 GTSNPN, CDR2 SVGIG (reference sequence). This CDR3 comprises 16 residues. The CDR3 DNA reads as TGTGCCTGGAGTGTTAGCGGGAGGGCCAATGGCGCTGAGCAGTTCTTC. It specifies CAWSVSGRANGAEQFF.

Comments on this clonotype: A read error may explain this, as a much larger clone is one base away. V is TRBV2 and J is TRBJ2-2, with a weak D call TRBD1 (6 bases). The CDR3 totals 15 residues. The germline V gene has CDR1 SNHLY and CDR2 FYNNEI. In nucleotides, the CDR3 is TGTGCCAGCAGTCCTATAACGACAGGCACCGGGGAGCGGTTTTTT. Its translation: CASSPITTGTGERFF.

Judged by abundance, this clonotype is medium-sized. This chain's CDR3 is CASSPGTGYNEQFF. As DNA, the CDR3 is TGTGCCAGCAGCCCCGGGACAGGCTACAATGAGCAGTTCTTC. The gene calls are TRBV5-5 and TRBJ2-1, with 8 positions matching TRBD1. The germline gives CDR1 SGHKS, CDR2 YYEKEE (reference sequence). The CDR3 extends over 14 amino acids. With 4 bases clipped from V and 3 bases from J, the junction kept 3 bases outside the gene matches.

The chain employs TRBV12-3 or TRBV12-4 and TRBJ1-2; 10 bases match TRBD1. The CDR3 contains 13 residues. After removal of 9 bases from V and 10 bases from J, the junction contained 11 bases not matched to a gene. CDR3 in amino acids: CARRSSDRGDYTF. For the CDR3, the DNA is TGTGCCAGAAGATCCTCGGACAGGGGGGACTACACCTTC.

This clonotype has just one count. The junction shows a germline mismatch at one end, possibly a read error. This rearrangement joins TRBV5-6 to TRBJ2-3, with 9 nucleotides matching TRBD2. The V gene's germline CDR1 is SGHDT and CDR2 YYEEEE. The CDR3 is made up of 14 amino acids. The CDR3: CARSDSGRTDRQYF. The CDR3 nucleotides read TGTGCCAGAAGCGATAGCGGGAGAACAGATAGGCAGTATTTT.

The gene calls are TRBV6-2 or TRBV6-3 and TRBJ2-2; TRBD2 might be the D (6 bases). Trimming cost V 6 bases and J 1 base, with 18 bases left between them. The CDR3 sequence is 17 residues long. Germline CDR1 is MNHEY and CDR2 is SVGEGT. In DNA form, the CDR3 reads TGTGCCAGCAGCCCGGGGTCGGGGAGGAAGAACACCGGGGAGCTGTTTTTT. Translation gives CASSPGSGRKNTGELFF.

As regards this clonotype: Relative to the germline gene, one junction end is altered; a read error may explain this. The genes are TRBV12-3 or TRBV12-4 and TRBJ2-2; no clear D gene. The CDR3 sequence is 16 residues long. CDR3 amino acids: CASSPRRRTSTRELFF. DNA for the CDR3: TGTGCTAGCAGTCCCCGGCGGCGGACGAGCACCAGGGAGCTGTTTTTT.

This clonotype turned up a few times. This chain uses TRBV7-2 with TRBJ2-3, with D possibly being TRBD1 or TRBD2 (7 bases each). Trimming pared 5 bases from V and 0 bases from J, leaving 15 bases between. CDR1 and CDR2 from the germline V gene are SGHTA and FQGNSA. The CDR3 consists of 16 residues. The DNA of the CDR3 is TGTGCCAGCAGCCCACGACAGGGAGGGAGCACAGATACGCAGTATTTT. Its translation: CASSPRQGGSTDTQYF.

This chain uses TRBV21-1 with TRBJ2-7; the table names TRBD2, a call not compared with the DNA. TRBV21-1 is classified as a pseudogene. This CDR3 spans 17 amino acids. The DNA of the CDR3 is TGTGCCAGCAGCAAAGAAGGTGGTGTGGGAGGGGCAGACGAGCAGTACTTC. This encodes CASSKEGGVGGADEQYF.

This clonotype ranks as medium-sized. This chain connects TRBV6-1 to TRBJ1-6, with 9 bases fitting TRBD1. The CDR3 is 17 amino acids. CDR1 and CDR2 from the germline V gene are MNHNS and SASEGT. With V trimmed by 2 bases and J by 7 bases, 9 bases remained unmatched. The CDR3 coding sequence is TGTGCCAGCAGTGAACCACCGGGGACAGGGCGGAATTCACCCCTCCACTTT. Encoded protein: CASSEPPGTGRNSPLHF.

Remarks on this clonotype: A junction boundary mismatches the germline segment, possibly from a read error. V usage is TRBV5-5 and J usage is TRBJ1-1, with D unresolved. The CDR3 loop spans 15 amino acids. From germline, CDR1 is SGHKS and CDR2 YYEKEE (reference sequence). The CDR3 loop reads CVSSHEGERHTEAFF. In DNA, the CDR3 is TGTGTCAGCAGCCATGAGGGTGAGCGGCATACTGAAGCTTTCTTT.

In the case of this clonotype: Sequence at one end of the junction differs from germline and may be a read error. The J gene is TRBJ1-1, the V gene TRBV4-1; 7 positions match TRBD1. Germline V CDR1 and CDR2: MGHRA, YSYEKL. This CDR3 is 16 amino acids long. The CDR3 DNA reads TGCGCCAGCAGCCAAGGTGACAGGGAAAGGGACACTGAAGCTCTCTTT. This codes for CASSQGDRERDTEALF.

Turning to this clonotype: In this CDR3 the conserved last residue, phenylalanine or tryptophan, is missing, so a read error is likely. The rearrangement links TRBV4-2 to TRBJ2-7; D possibly uses TRBD1 or TRBD2 (5 bases each). The V gene's germline CDR1 is LGHNA and CDR2 YNFKEQ. There are 15 residues in the CDR3. V was clipped by 0 bases and J by 3 bases, with 12 bases between them. The CDR3 DNA follows: TGTGCCAGCAGCCAAGATAAGGGGAGATGCTACGAGCAGTACTTA. Protein: CASSQDKGRCYEQYL.

About this clonotype: An end of the junction differs from the germline gene, which may be a read error. The CDR3 protein is CVSSLSLAGTGSEQYF. CDR3 DNA sequence: TGTGTCAGCAGTTTGTCACTAGCGGGAACCGGGAGCGAGCAGTACTTC. The V gene is TRBV5-8, the J gene TRBJ2-7; 10 positions match TRBD2. Germline-derived CDR1 and CDR2 are SGHTS and YDEGEE. The CDR3 contains 16 residues.

For this clonotype: Compared with germline, one end of the junction differs, possibly owing to a read error. V is TRBV12-3 or TRBV12-4 and J is TRBJ2-5; perhaps TRBD1 as D (6 bases). CDR3 length: 13 residues. The chain's CDR3 is CASSRSWTETQYF. The DNA of the CDR3 is TGTGCCAGCAGCCGGAGCTGGACAGAGACCCAATACTTC.

At least ten counts were recorded for this clonotype. J is TRBJ2-5 and V is TRBV18; 14 bases match TRBD2. Losses at the gene ends were 5 bases for V and 5 bases for J; bases not matched to a gene: 4. CDR1 and CDR2 from the germline V gene are KGHSH and LQKENI. CDR3 length: 15 residues. DNA of the CDR3: TGTGCCAGCTCATCGGGACTAGCGGGAGAGGAGACCCAGTACTTC. It specifies CASSSGLAGEETQYF.

The chain recombines TRBV11-2 with TRBJ2-1; D call uncertain. In germline, CDR1 is SGHAT, CDR2 FQNNGV. The V end was cut by 5 bases, the J end by 12 bases, with 17 bases between. This CDR3 has 13 residues. CDR3 in amino acids: CASSPMIVVSQFF. The CDR3 coding sequence is TGTGCCAGCAGCCCGATGATAGTGGTCTCGCAGTTCTTC.

This clonotype was detected only a few times. CDR3 nucleotide sequence: TGTGCCAGCAGTGGACAAGTCTACAATGAGCAGTTCTTC. It codes for CASSGQVYNEQFF. The J gene is TRBJ2-1, the V gene TRBV2; D call uncertain. Trimming removed 4 bases at V and 3 bases at J, with 7 bases between. The V gene's germline CDR1 is SNHLY and CDR2 FYNNEI. The CDR3 consists of 13 residues.

This clonotype was counted many times. DNA of the CDR3: TGTGCCAGTAGTTCCGGGACAGCGGCTACTCATGAGCAGTTCTTC. Its protein product is CASSSGTAATHEQFF. The chain carries TRBV19 and TRBJ2-1; TRBD1 aligns across 7 bases. Germline values: CDR1 LNHDA, CDR2 SQIVND (reference sequence). Trimming removed 5 bases from V and 8 bases from J; junction bases left unmatched: 12. The CDR3 is made up of 15 amino acids.

This clonotype has at least ten counts. This may arise from a read error, as a much more abundant clone is one base away. V is TRBV5-1 and J is TRBJ2-1; 9 bases line up with TRBD2. From germline, CDR1 is SGHRS and CDR2 YFSETQ. Trimming took 5 bases from V and 12 from J; bases not matched to a gene: 9. The CDR3 runs 13 residues. CDR3 coding DNA: TGCGCCAGCAGTGCCTCGCGGGGGGGTGGGCAGTTCTTC. Protein sequence: CASSASRGGGQFF. Using reference TRBV5-1 and TRBJ2-1 for the parts outside the CDR3, the full variable domain is KAGVTQTPRYLIKTRGQQVTLSCSPISGHRSVSWYQQTPGQGLQFLFEYFSETQRNKGNFPGRFSGRQFSNSRSEMNVSTLELGDSALYLCASSASRGGGQFFGPGTRLTVL.

About this clonotype itself: A much larger clone lies one base from this, so it may be a read error. The chain uses TRBV28 and TRBJ1-1; tentative D call: TRBD1 (5 bases). CDR3 length: 15 amino acids. CDR1 MDHEN and CDR2 SYDVKM come from the germline V gene. This CDR3 reads CAGSLAITGNTEAFF. As DNA, the CDR3 is TGTGCCGGCAGTTTAGCAATAACAGGGAACACTGAAGCTTTCTTT.

The genes are TRBV7-9 and TRBJ2-7, with TRBD1 identical over 7 bases. CDR3 length: 11 residues. The trim removed 8 bases at V and 13 bases at J, leaving 11 bases unmatched. Germline CDR1 is SEHNR and CDR2 is FQNEAQ (reference sequence). In DNA form, the CDR3 reads TGTGCCAGCGACCGCGGACAGGACCACTACTTC. It translates to CASDRGQDHYF.

Turning to this clonotype: Lacking the conserved final phenylalanine or tryptophan, this CDR3 likely reflects a read error. The rearrangement links TRBV5-1 to TRBJ2-7, with D hard to call. This CDR3 has 12 amino acids. Germline V CDR1 and CDR2: SGHRS, YFSETQ. CDR3 in amino acids: CASSLRPYEQYS. The CDR3 DNA reads as TGCGCCAGCAGCCTCCGGCCCTACGAACAGTACTCC.

Note on this clonotype: Here the CDR3 omits its conserved ending phenylalanine or tryptophan, so a read error is the likely source. No DNA is shown, since the ends of the CDR3 on it are uncertain; the CDR3 is the one TCRdb lists. The chain uses TRBV11-2 and TRBJ2-7; the table's TRBD2 call for D was not verified on the DNA. Germline V CDR1 and CDR2: SGHAT, FQNNGV. Inclusive of both ends, the CDR3 amounts to 13 amino acids. The CDR3: CASSGGGWNEQNL.

Worth noting for this clonotype: Possible read error: a much larger clone is one base away. V and J are TRBV20-1 and TRBJ1-5; 9 positions agree with TRBD1. Per the germline V gene, CDR1 is DFQATT and CDR2 is SNEGSKA (reference sequence). J gave up 2 bases and V 8 bases, and 10 bases lay outside the gene matches. The CDR3 runs 15 residues. CDR3 protein: CSTQRQGVGNQPQHF. CDR3 DNA sequence: TGCAGTACCCAGAGACAGGGGGTAGGCAATCAGCCCCAGCATTTT.

Comments on this clonotype: At one boundary the junction diverges from the germline segment, which might be a read error. The rearrangement links TRBV11-3 to TRBJ1-5; D may be TRBD1 (5 bases). CDR3 length: 15 residues. Germline V gives CDR1 SGHNT, CDR2 YENEEA. The CDR3 here is CVSSLDLGVARPLHF. CDR3 bases: TGTGTCAGCAGCTTAGATCTGGGGGTGGCTCGGCCCCTGCATTTT.

As to this clonotype: Germline is not matched at one junction end, which may reflect a read error. The CDR3 DNA reads as TGCGCCACCGATCCCGGACAGGGTGCGAGCTACACATTC. Translating it yields CATDPGQGASYTF. The chain links TRBV10-2 to TRBJ1-2, with 8 bases that match TRBD1. The CDR3 sequence is 13 residues long. Looked up from germline, CDR1 is WSHSY and CDR2 is SAAADI.

Worth noting for this clonotype: One junction end does not reproduce the germline sequence, and a read error may be involved. The V and J genes are TRBV6-5 and TRBJ2-6; D unclear. The V gene's germline CDR1 is MNHEY and CDR2 SVGAGI. This CDR3 is built from 16 residues. The chain's CDR3 is CASIYFMGSGANVLTF. The CDR3 DNA reads as TGTGCAAGCATATACTTCATGGGCTCTGGGGCCAACGTCCTGACTTTC.